This T cell receptor (beta chain) was profiled in a study of T cells expressing NK-cell markers. The overall study: Investigators obtained TCR beta repertoires from sorted CD3+CD56+NKG2C+, CD3+CD56+NKG2C- and CD3+CD56-NKG2C+ T cells. HCMV serostatus: most of the eight sequenced donors positive, one negative.

Generation of TCR beta cDNA was performed by 5'RACE template switching incorporating UMIs. Using the 5' RACE reads, TCRdb records one entry per CDR3 protein without DNA. The sample's table shows 400,000 to 500,000 distinct CDR3 sequences. Turning to this clonotype: Its antigen is unidentified.

CDR1 is SGHDN, CDR2 FVKESK, per germline. This CDR3 has 16 residues. Findings and caveats of the study: CD8+ T cells in 5 to 7 donors included dominant NKG2C+ clonotypes at roughly 1.0-8%.

This receptor was taken from a woman aged 18-70 years in good health. The sequenced material came from blood T cells: a sorted CD56 or NKG2C T cell subset, CD4+ or CD8+ T cells, or bulk PBMC T cells (not recorded which). The genes are TRBV14 and TRBJ2-1; TCRdb names TRBD2, which stays unverified in the absence of DNA. The CDR3 spells CASSNRLAGVYNEQFF.